One and the same sample provided the 24 T cell receptor beta chains below, sequenced in a study of cytomegalovirus exposure and HLA in healthy donors. PCR involved 60 Vbeta and 13 Jbeta primers. Assay: immunoSEQ multiplex PCR; the TCRdb copy retains only in-frame clones and omits some. The sample carries under 150,000 clones, around 80% recorded once. Input material: PBMCs. Receptors originate from a woman aged 40 to 50 in good health and CMV-seronegative.

Concerning this clone itself: The sample contains more than one DNA sequence encoding this CDR3. J is TRBJ2-1 and V is TRBV9; D is undetermined. Germline values: CDR1 SGDLS, CDR2 YYNGEE. This CDR3 region has 15 residues. Trimming pared 0 bases from V and 0 bases from J, leaving 7 bases between. This CDR3 reads CASSVDWSSYNEQFF. CDR3 sequence (DNA): TGTGCCAGCAGCGTAGACTGGAGCTCCTACAATGAGCAGTTCTTC.

V and J are TRBV18 and TRBJ1-3; the D gene is possibly TRBD1 (6 bases). From germline, CDR1 is KGHSH and CDR2 LQKENI. The CDR3 spans 14 residues. Trimming cost V 5 bases and J 2 bases, with 10 bases left between them. The CDR3 is CASSSTGTGNTIYF. In DNA form, the CDR3 reads TGTGCCAGCTCATCTACAGGGACTGGAAACACCATATATTTT.

The chain is built from TRBV6-1 and TRBJ2-2, with 7 bases lining up with TRBD1. Germline CDR1 MNHNS, CDR2 SASEGT. This CDR3 is built from 15 residues. Trimming took 5 bases from V and 8 from J; bases not matched to a gene: 11. The CDR3 reads CASSRPGQREGELFF. CDR3 sequence (DNA): TGTGCCAGCAGTCGACCGGGACAGCGAGAAGGGGAGCTGTTTTTT.

The rearrangement links TRBV11-2 to TRBJ2-5, with 7 bases fitting TRBD2. The CDR3 covers 16 residues. CDR1 and CDR2 (germline): SGHAT, FQNNGV. V was clipped by 0 bases and J by 11 bases; unmatched bases: 15. The CDR3 DNA follows: TGTGCCAGCAGCTTAGATCCAGGCGGACTAGGGCTGAGGCAGTACTTC. Translating gives CASSLDPGGLGLRQYF.

The chain has TRBV5-6 and TRBJ1-1, with D possibly being TRBD1 (5 bases). CDR3 length: 16 residues. Trimming pared 4 bases from V and 2 bases from J, leaving 18 bases between. Germline V CDR1 and CDR2: SGHDT, YYEEEE. CDR3 in amino acids: CASSQGWGDVNTEAFF. DNA for the CDR3: TGTGCCAGCAGCCAGGGTTGGGGGGATGTAAACACTGAAGCTTTCTTT.

The CDR3: CASSPLASGVLLDTQYF. The CDR3 DNA reads as TGCGCCAGCAGCCCACTCGCTAGCGGGGTCTTATTGGATACGCAGTATTTT. The chain employs TRBV4-1 and TRBJ2-3, with 9 bases identical to TRBD2. Germline V gives CDR1 MGHRA, CDR2 YSYEKL. V shed 4 bases, J shed 6 bases, and the junction held 14 bases outside the gene matches. This CDR3 comprises 17 residues.

The rearrangement joins TRBV14 to TRBJ1-1, with 9 bases that match TRBD1. The V gene's germline CDR1 is SGHDN and CDR2 FVKESK. The CDR3 consists of 16 residues. V trimming: 1 base; J trimming: 7 bases; junction bases outside the gene matches: 10. CDR3 bases: TGTGCCAGCAGCCAAGGGACAGGGGAGTACGCAGGTGAAGCTTTCTTT. Encoded protein: CASSQGTGEYAGEAFF.

The chain joins TRBV11-2 to TRBJ2-3; 11 positions match TRBD2. The CDR3 length is 15 residues. V lost 3 bases, J lost 3 bases, and 2 bases stayed unmatched. Germline CDR1 SGHAT, CDR2 FQNNGV. CDR3 in DNA: TGTGCCAGCAGCTTTAGCGGGAGGGGGACAGATACGCAGTATTTT. Protein: CASSFSGRGTDTQYF.

This clone was found a few times. The gene calls are TRBV28 and TRBJ1-2; D might be TRBD1 (6 bases). There are 17 residues in the CDR3. V lost 5 bases and J 9 bases, leaving 28 bases between the germline ends. Germline CDR1 and CDR2: MDHEN and SYDVKM. CDR3 sequence reads: CASSQSFRDITFQSYTF. CDR3 DNA sequence: TGTGCCAGCAGTCAAAGTTTCCGGGACATAACCTTTCAGAGCTACACCTTC.

The gene calls are TRBV28 and TRBJ2-5, with TRBD2 matching over 11 bases. The CDR3 loop spans 17 amino acids. The germline V gene encodes CDR1 MDHEN and CDR2 SYDVKM. V shed 2 bases and J 7 bases; nucleotides not matched to a gene: 12. The CDR3 DNA reads TGTGCCAGCAGTTTAGCTAGCGGGAGGACCGGGTCCGGGACCCAGTACTTC. Amino acid sequence: CASSLASGRTGSGTQYF.

V and J are TRBV2 and TRBJ2-2, with D perhaps TRBD1 (6 bases). Germline V CDR1 and CDR2: SNHLY, FYNNEI. Trimming removed 6 bases at V and 1 base at J, with 12 bases between. There are 15 residues in the CDR3. The CDR3 nucleotides read TGTGCCAGCAGGGAACAGGGTTGGAACACCGGGGAGCTGTTTTTT. The encoded protein is CASREQGWNTGELFF.

This clone was seen only once. Its ends do not fully match the called genes, so a read error is possible. The V call is TRBV7-6, the J call TRBJ2-7; D remains ambiguous. The CDR3 has 13 amino acids. In germline, CDR1 is SGHVS, CDR2 FNYEAQ. DNA of the CDR3: TGTGCCAGCAGCTTAGACAGACAATACGGGCAGTACTTC. Encoded protein: CASSLDRQYGQYF. Combining the CDR3 with reference TRBV7-6 and TRBJ2-7 gives the whole variable domain GAGVSQSPRYKVTKRGQDVALRCDPISGHVSLYWYRQALGQGPEFLTYFNYEAQQDKSGLPNDRFSAERPEGSISTLTIQRTEQRDSAMYRCASSLDRQYGQYFGPGTRLTVT.

The V gene is TRBV12-5, the J gene TRBJ2-5; D is undetermined. Judging by the DNA end, TRBJ2-7 fits better; the J call may be wrong. CDR1 is LGHNT and CDR2 is FRNRAP in the germline V gene. The CDR3 contains 17 residues. In nucleotides, the CDR3 is TGTGCTAGTGGTTTGACGGTGGCACCTGGGCCTCCCTACGAGCAGTACTTC. Protein product: CASGLTVAPGPPYEQYF.

The chain has TRBV28 and TRBJ1-4; TRBD1 matches 8 bases. In germline, CDR1 is MDHEN, CDR2 SYDVKM. V shed 4 bases, J shed 7 bases, and the junction held 5 bases outside the gene matches. The CDR3 is made up of 14 amino acids. Written as DNA, the CDR3 is TGTGCCAGCAGTTCACAGGGGGGGGGTGAAAAACTGTTTTTT. This translates into CASSSQGGGEKLFF.

V gene TRBV19 combines with J gene TRBJ2-7; D perhaps matches TRBD2 (5 bases). This CDR3 comprises 16 residues. The ends were cut back, 10 bases at V and 0 bases at J, with 22 bases in the middle. Germline CDR1 and CDR2: LNHDA and SQIVND (reference sequence). The CDR3 protein is CATNNGLASSSYEQYF. CDR3 nucleotides: TGTGCCACCAACAACGGACTTGCCTCGAGCTCCTACGAGCAGTACTTC.

This clone was seen just once. This chain connects TRBV4-3 to TRBJ2-7; TRBD2 might be the D (6 bases). The CDR3 contains 15 residues. With 1 base removed from V and 6 bases from J, the gap between germline ends came to 16 bases. Per germline, CDR1 LGHNA and CDR2 YSLEER. For the CDR3, the DNA is TGCGCCAGCAGCCAAGTTTGGGGGGACTCGGGCGAGCAGTACTTC. Translating gives CASSQVWGDSGEQYF.

The rearrangement joins TRBV7-6 to TRBJ2-3, with a weak D call TRBD2 (7 bases). The CDR3 is made up of 17 amino acids. CDR1 is SGHVS, CDR2 FNYEAQ, per germline. Trimming shortened V by 3 bases and J by 1 base, and 17 bases separated the two germline ends. CDR3 bases: TGTGCCAGCAGCTTGGGGTTGGGGGGGGCCGGCACAGATACGCAGTATTTT. Its protein is CASSLGLGGAGTDTQYF.

The chain's CDR3 is CASSMIQGDGGSLQFF. For the CDR3, the DNA is TGTGCCAGCAGCATGATACAGGGGGATGGGGGGAGCCTCCAGTTCTTC. The rearrangement joins TRBV9 to TRBJ2-1; 8 bases align to TRBD1. From germline, CDR1 is SGDLS and CDR2 YYNGEE. Trimming at V came to 4 bases and at J to 13 bases, leaving 19 bases not matched to a gene. This CDR3 is built from 16 residues.

The rearrangement links TRBV4-3 to TRBJ2-5, with D possibly being TRBD2 (7 bases). The V gene lost 1 base and the J gene lost 1 base, with 19 bases spanning the gap. From germline, CDR1 is LGHNA and CDR2 YSLEER. The CDR3 contains 18 residues. The CDR3 bases are TGCGCCAGCAGCCAAGGGAGGAGTGTGAGGGGGGGCCAAGAGACCCAGTACTTC. Its protein is CASSQGRSVRGGQETQYF.

A note on this clone: One end of the junction is discordant with germline, which a read error may explain. The chain carries TRBV7-3 and TRBJ2-2, with D tentatively TRBD2 (5 bases). The CDR3 has 14 amino acids. Germline lookup yields CDR1 SGHTA and CDR2 FQGTGA. CDR3 protein: CASTSSGNAGELFF. The CDR3 nucleotides are TGTGCCAGCACCTCATCCGGGAACGCCGGGGAGCTGTTTTTT.

The rearrangement uses TRBV7-6 and TRBJ2-2; TRBD2 matches 7 bases. Germline CDR1 reads SGHVS; CDR2 reads FNYEAQ. J lost 5 bases, V lost 5 bases, and 11 bases had no gene match. The CDR3 has 16 amino acids. CDR3 protein: CASSITTAGWTGELFF. The CDR3 DNA is TGTGCCAGCAGCATAACCACAGCGGGGTGGACCGGGGAGCTGTTTTTT.

The chain couples TRBV5-4 to TRBJ1-1; unclear D gene. CDR1 and CDR2 from the germline V gene are SGHNT and YYREEE (reference sequence). V was shortened by 4 bases and J by 1 base, with 11 bases between the two germline ends. This CDR3 is built from 14 residues. CDR3 region: CASSPAGKNTEAFF. DNA of the CDR3: TGTGCCAGCAGCCCGGCCGGGAAGAACACTGAAGCTTTCTTT.

J is TRBJ1-4 and V is TRBV4-2, with D possibly TRBD1 on 6 matching bases. Germline CDR1 reads LGHNA; CDR2 reads YNFKEQ. Trimming shortened V by 0 bases and J by 6 bases, and 11 bases separated the two germline ends. The length of the CDR3 is 15 residues. CDR3 protein: CASSQESRGYEKLFF. In DNA, the CDR3 is TGTGCCAGCAGCCAAGAAAGCAGGGGCTATGAAAAACTGTTTTTT.

V and J are TRBV4-1 and TRBJ2-1; no reliable D call. CDR1 and CDR2 from the germline V gene are MGHRA and YSYEKL. CDR3 length: 16 amino acids. With 0 bases removed from V and 0 bases from J, the gap between germline ends came to 9 bases. The CDR3 loop is CASSQDSLSSYNEQFF. The CDR3 coding sequence is TGCGCCAGCAGCCAAGATAGTCTTTCCTCCTACAATGAGCAGTTCTTC.